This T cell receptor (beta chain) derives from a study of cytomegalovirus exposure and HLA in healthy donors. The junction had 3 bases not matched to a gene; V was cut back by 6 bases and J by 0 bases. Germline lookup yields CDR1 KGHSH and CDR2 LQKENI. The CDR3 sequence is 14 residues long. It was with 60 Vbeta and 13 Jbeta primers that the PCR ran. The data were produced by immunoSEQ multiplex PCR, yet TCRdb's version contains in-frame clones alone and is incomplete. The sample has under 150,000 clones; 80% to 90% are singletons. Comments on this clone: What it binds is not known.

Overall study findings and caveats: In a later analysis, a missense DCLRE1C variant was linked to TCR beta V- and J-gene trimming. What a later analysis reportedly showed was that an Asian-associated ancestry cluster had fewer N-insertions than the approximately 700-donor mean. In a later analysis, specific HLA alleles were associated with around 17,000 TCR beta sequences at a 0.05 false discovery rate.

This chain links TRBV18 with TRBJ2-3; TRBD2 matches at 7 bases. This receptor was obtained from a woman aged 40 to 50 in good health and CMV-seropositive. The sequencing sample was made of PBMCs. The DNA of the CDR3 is TGTGCCAGCTCTACTAGCGTGAGCACAGATACGCAGTATTTT. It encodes CASSTSVSTDTQYF. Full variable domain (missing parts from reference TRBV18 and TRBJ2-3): NAGVMQNPRHLVRRRGQEARLRCSPMKGHSHVYWYRQLPEEGLKFMVYLQKENIIDESGMPKERFSAEFPKEGPSILRIQQVVRGDSAAYFCASSTSVSTDTQYFGPGTRLTVL.